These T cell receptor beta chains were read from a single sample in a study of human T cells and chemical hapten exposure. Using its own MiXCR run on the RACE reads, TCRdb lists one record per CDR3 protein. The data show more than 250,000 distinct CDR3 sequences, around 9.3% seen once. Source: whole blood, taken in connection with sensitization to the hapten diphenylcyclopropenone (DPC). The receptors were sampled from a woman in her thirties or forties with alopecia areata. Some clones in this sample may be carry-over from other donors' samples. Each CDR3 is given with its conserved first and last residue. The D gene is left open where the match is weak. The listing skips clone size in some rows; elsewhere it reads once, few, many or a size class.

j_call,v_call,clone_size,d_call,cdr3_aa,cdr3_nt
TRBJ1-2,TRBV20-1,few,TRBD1,CSARDYRDSLGSYTF,TGCAGTGCTAGAGATTATAGGGACAGCCTTGGTAGCTACACCTTC
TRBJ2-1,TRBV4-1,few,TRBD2,CASSQGNGRTSYNEQFF,TGCGCCAGCAGCCAAGGCAACGGGAGGACCTCCTACAATGAGCAGTTCTTC
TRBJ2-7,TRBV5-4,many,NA,CASSLEPPGEQYF,TGTGCCAGCAGCTTGGAGCCCCCCGGGGAGCAGTACTTC
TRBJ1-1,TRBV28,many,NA,CASGASGTSGLSEAFF,TGTGCCAGCGGCGCCTCCGGGACATCGGGTCTGTCTGAAGCTTTCTTT
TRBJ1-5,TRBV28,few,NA,CASSLSASYQPQHF,TGTGCCAGCAGTCTCTCGGCCAGTTATCAGCCCCAGCATTTT
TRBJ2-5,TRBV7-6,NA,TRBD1,CASSHQGAGRETQYF,TGTGCCAGCAGCCACCAGGGGGCTGGGCGAGAGACCCAGTACTTC
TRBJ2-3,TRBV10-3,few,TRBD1,CAIGRVGDRHTQYF,TGTGCCATCGGGAGAGTTGGGGACAGACATACGCAGTATTTT
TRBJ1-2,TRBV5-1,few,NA,CASSPDLDSYGYTF,TGCGCCAGCAGCCCGGACCTGGACAGCTATGGCTACACCTTC
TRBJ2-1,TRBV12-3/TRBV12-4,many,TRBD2,CASSISGSEYNEQFF,TGTGCCAGCAGTATTAGCGGGAGCGAGTACAATGAGCAGTTCTTC
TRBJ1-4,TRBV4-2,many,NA,CASSQGGGWEKLFF,TGTGCCAGCAGCCAAGGCGGGGGTTGGGAAAAACTGTTTTTT
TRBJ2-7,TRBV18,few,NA,CASSPEQGSYEQYF,TGTGCCAGCTCACCAGAGCAGGGTTCCTACGAGCAGTACTTC
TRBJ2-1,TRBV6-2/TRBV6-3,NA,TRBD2,CASASSGRPGEQFF,TGTGCCAGCGCTTCTAGCGGGAGGCCAGGAGAGCAGTTCTTC
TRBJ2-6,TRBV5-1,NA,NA,CASRAGTAPGANVLTF,TGCGCCAGCAGGGCCGGGACGGCACCTGGGGCCAACGTCCTGACTTTC
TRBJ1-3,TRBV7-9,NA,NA,CASSPTWGSGNTIYF,TGTGCCAGCAGCCCGACGTGGGGATCTGGAAACACCATATATTTT
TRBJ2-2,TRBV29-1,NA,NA,CSVVLAPNTGELFF,TGCAGCGTCGTACTGGCACCGAACACCGGGGAGCTGTTTTTT
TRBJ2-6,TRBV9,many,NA,CASSVSGSGANVLTF,TGTGCCAGCAGCGTCTCCGGCTCTGGGGCCAACGTCCTGACTTTC
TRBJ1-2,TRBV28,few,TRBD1,CASSFLAAGQGDYGYTF,TGTGCCAGCAGTTTTCTGGCCGCAGGACAGGGCGACTATGGCTACACCTTC
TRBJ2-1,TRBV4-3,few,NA,CASSQDAANYNEQFF,TGCGCCAGCAGCCAAGACGCCGCTAACTACAATGAGCAGTTCTTC
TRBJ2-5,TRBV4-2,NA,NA,CVSSQGTAQETQYF,TGTGTCAGCAGCCAAGGAACGGCCCAAGAGACCCAGTACTTC
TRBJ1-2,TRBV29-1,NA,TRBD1,CSADRGEGYTF,TGCAGCGCCGACAGGGGTGAGGGCTACACCTTC
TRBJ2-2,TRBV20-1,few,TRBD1,CSARDPRTGGNTGELFF,TGCAGTGCTAGAGATCCCCGGACAGGGGGTAACACCGGGGAGCTGTTTTTT
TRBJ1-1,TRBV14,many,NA,CASSSGENTEAFF,TGTGCCAGCAGCTCCGGGGAGAACACTGAAGCTTTCTTT
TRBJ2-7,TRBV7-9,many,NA,CASSLDEQYF,TGTGCCAGCAGCTTAGACGAGCAGTACTTC
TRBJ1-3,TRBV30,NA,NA,CAWSVGGSGNTIYF,TGTGCCTGGAGTGTTGGGGGTTCTGGAAACACCATATATTTT
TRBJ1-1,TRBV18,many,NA,CASSREDTEAFF,TGTGCCAGCTCACGGGAGGACACTGAAGCTTTCTTT
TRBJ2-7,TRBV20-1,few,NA,CSANPLTATYEQYF,TGCAGTGCTAATCCTTTGACAGCAACCTACGAGCAGTACTTC
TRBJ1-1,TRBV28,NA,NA,CASSETHGGSKEAFF,TGTGCCAGCAGTGAAACCCATGGGGGCAGTAAGGAAGCTTTCTTT
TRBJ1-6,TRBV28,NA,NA,CASRAGRVNSPLHF,TGTGCCAGCAGAGCGGGGCGGGTTAATTCACCCCTCCACTTT
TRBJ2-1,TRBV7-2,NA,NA,CASSLRVNYNEQFF,TGTGCCAGCAGCTTAAGGGTAAATTACAATGAGCAGTTCTTC
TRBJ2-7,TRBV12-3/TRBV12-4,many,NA,CASSLSYGAYYEQYF,TGTGCCAGCAGTTTGAGTTATGGGGCCTACTACGAGCAGTACTTC
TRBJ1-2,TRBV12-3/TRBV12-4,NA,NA,CASSERGANYGYTF,TGTGCCAGCAGTGAGAGAGGCGCTAACTATGGCTACACCTTC
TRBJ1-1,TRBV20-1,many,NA,CSALLQQGSTEAFF,TGCAGTGCTTTACTGCAGCAGGGGTCCACTGAAGCTTTCTTT
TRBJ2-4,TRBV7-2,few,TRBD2,CASSSSTSGRRNIQYF,TGTGCCAGCAGCTCCTCGACTAGCGGGAGAAGAAACATTCAGTACTTC
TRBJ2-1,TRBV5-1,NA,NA,CASSLAFYRGRNEQFF,TGCGCCAGCAGCTTGGCCTTTTATAGGGGAAGAAATGAGCAGTTCTTC
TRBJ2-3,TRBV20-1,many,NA,CSAPVASSTDTQYF,TGCAGTGCTCCCGTAGCGTCTAGCACAGATACGCAGTATTTT
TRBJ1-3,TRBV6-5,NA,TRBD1,CASSQGGGNTIYF,TGTGCCAGCAGTCAGGGGGGAGGAAACACCATATATTTT
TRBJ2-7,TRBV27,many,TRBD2,CASSEGRGEQYF,TGTGCCAGCAGTGAGGGGCGGGGGGAGCAGTACTTC
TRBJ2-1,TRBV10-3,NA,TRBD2,CAIRAGTSGKDNYNEQFF,TGTGCCATCAGGGCCGGGACTAGCGGAAAAGATAACTACAATGAGCAGTTCTTC
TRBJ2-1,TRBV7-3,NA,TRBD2,CASSSLAGVRNEQFF,TGTGCCAGCAGCTCCCTAGCGGGAGTTAGGAATGAGCAGTTCTTC
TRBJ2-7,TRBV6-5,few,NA,CASSYGAGRPYEQYF,TGTGCCAGCAGTTACGGCGCGGGGAGGCCCTACGAGCAGTACTTC
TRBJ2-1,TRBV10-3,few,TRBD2,CAIMAGGSYNEQFF,TGTGCCATCATGGCGGGAGGCTCCTACAATGAGCAGTTCTTC
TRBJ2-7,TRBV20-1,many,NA,CSARNIHSYEQYF,TGCAGTGCTAGGAACATTCACTCCTACGAGCAGTACTTC
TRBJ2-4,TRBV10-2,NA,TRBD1,CASSELPGGRNIQYF,TGCGCCAGCAGTGAGTTGCCAGGGGGCAGGAACATTCAGTACTTC
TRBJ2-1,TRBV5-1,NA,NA,CASSKLGSYNEQFF,TGCGCCAGCAGTAAGTTAGGGTCCTACAATGAGCAGTTCTTC
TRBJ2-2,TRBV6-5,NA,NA,CATSGTPNTGELFF,TGTGCCACTTCCGGGACTCCGAACACCGGGGAGCTGTTTTTT
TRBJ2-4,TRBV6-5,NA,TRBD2,CASRRRRLAGAAENIQYF,TGTGCCAGCAGGCGCCGCCGACTAGCGGGAGCAGCCGAAAACATTCAGTACTTC
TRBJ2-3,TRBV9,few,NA,CASSVATADTQYF,TGTGCCAGCAGCGTAGCTACAGCAGATACGCAGTATTTT
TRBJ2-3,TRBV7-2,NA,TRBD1,CASSLFTTQGTSKVDTKYF,TGTGCCAGCAGCTTATTTACTACACAGGGGACGAGCAAAGTGGATACGAAGTATTTT
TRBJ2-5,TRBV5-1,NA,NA,CASSLNPAGQETQYF,TGCGCCAGCAGCTTGAACCCGGCCGGCCAAGAGACCCAGTACTTC